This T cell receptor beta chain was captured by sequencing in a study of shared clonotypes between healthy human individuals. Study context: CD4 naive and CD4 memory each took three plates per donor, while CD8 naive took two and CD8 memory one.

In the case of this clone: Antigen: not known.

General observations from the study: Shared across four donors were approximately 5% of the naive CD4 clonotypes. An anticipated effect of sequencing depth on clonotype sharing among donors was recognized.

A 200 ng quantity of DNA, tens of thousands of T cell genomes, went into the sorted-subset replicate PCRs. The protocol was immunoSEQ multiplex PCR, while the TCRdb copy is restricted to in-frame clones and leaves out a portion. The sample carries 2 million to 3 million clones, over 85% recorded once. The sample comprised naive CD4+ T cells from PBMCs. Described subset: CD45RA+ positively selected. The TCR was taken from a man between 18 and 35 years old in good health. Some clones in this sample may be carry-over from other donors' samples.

CDR3 nucleotides: TGTGCCAGCTCTCCAAGGGGGGGAGGTGGGGCAGATACGCAGTATTTT. This codes for CASSPRGGGGADTQYF. V is TRBV7-3 and J is TRBJ2-3, with D perhaps TRBD2 (7 bases). V lost 8 bases to trimming and J lost 4 bases, with 22 bases between them. CDR1 is SGHTA, CDR2 FQGTGA, per germline. The CDR3 extends over 16 amino acids.